The clone carrying this TCR beta chain was seen more than once but under ten times. Its target is not known. TCRdb redid the calling of the reads with MiXCR, one entry per CDR3 protein. The profile shows some 680,000 distinct CDR3 sequences, roughly a third of them singletons. The germline CDR1 and CDR2 sequences are SGHRS and YFSETQ. The CDR3 loop spans 13 amino acids. The V and J ends lost 2 bases and 3 bases respectively, with 9 bases between them. The sample comes from a study of T cell repertoires in cytomegalovirus infection. General study results and limits: The study found HLA-C-restricted CMV-specific TCR beta clonotypes dominating the ex vivo response. Cumulative frequency of public TCR beta families picked out carriers of CMV plus the relevant HLA.

The specimen was PBMCs. This receptor was obtained from a human donor in good health (CMV status not recorded). Some clones in this sample may be carry-over from other donors' samples. J is TRBJ2-7 and V is TRBV5-1; no definite D call. CDR3 region: CASSFAEFYEQYF. The CDR3 DNA reads TGCGCCAGCAGCTTCGCAGAATTCTACGAGCAGTACTTC.